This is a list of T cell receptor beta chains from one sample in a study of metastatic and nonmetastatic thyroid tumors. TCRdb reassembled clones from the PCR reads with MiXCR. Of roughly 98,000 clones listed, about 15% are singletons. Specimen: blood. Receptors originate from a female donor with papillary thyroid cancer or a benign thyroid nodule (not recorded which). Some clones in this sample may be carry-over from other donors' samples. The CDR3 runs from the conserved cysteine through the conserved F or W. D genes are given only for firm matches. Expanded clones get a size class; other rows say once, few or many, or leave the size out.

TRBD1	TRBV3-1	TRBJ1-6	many	TGTGCCAGCTTTCCAGGGGGCAATTCACCCCTCCACTTT	CASFPGGNSPLHF
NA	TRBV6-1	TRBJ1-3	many	TGTGCCTCCCGAGGAGGGAGCTCTGGAAACACCATATATTTT	CASRGGSSGNTIYF
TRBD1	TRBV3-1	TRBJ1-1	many	TGTGCCAGCAGCCCCGACAGGGGAAGTGGAGGCACTGAAGCTTTCTTT	CASSPDRGSGGTEAFF
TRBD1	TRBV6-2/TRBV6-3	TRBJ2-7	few	TGTGCCTGCGGGACAGGGCCTGGTGAGCAGTGCTTC	CACGTGPGEQCF
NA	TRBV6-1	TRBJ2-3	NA	TGTGCCAGCAGTGTAACACGTAAGAGCACAGGTACGCAGTATTTT	CASSVTRKSTGTQYF
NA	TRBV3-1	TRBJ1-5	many	TGTGCCAGCAGCCAATACGAGGGATCTCAGCCCCAGCATTTT	CASSQYEGSQPQHF
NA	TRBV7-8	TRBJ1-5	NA	TGTGCCAGCAGCCCCGGGGATCAGCCCCGGCATTTT	CASSPGDQPRHF
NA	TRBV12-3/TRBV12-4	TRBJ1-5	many	TGTGCCAGCAGTTTAAACCAGGGGCATAGCAATCAGCCCCAGCATTTT	CASSLNQGHSNQPQHF
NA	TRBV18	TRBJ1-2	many	TGTGCCAGCTCAACCAAAAATGCAGGGGATGGCTACACCTTC	CASSTKNAGDGYTF
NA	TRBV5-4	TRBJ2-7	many	TGTGCCAGCAGCTTGGGGCCACAGGCCCCCTACGAGCAGTACTTC	CASSLGPQAPYEQYF
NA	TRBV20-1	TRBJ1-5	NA	TGCAGTGCTAGTCACGCCAGGGAAGGGGATCAGCCCCAGCATTTT	CSASHAREGDQPQHF
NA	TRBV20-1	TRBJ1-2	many	TGCACCAAGAGACAGGATCCTAACTATGGCTACACCTTC	CTKRQDPNYGYTF
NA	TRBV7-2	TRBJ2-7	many	TGTGCCAGCAGCCGGCTAGCTAGCGAGCAGTACTTC	CASSRLASEQYF